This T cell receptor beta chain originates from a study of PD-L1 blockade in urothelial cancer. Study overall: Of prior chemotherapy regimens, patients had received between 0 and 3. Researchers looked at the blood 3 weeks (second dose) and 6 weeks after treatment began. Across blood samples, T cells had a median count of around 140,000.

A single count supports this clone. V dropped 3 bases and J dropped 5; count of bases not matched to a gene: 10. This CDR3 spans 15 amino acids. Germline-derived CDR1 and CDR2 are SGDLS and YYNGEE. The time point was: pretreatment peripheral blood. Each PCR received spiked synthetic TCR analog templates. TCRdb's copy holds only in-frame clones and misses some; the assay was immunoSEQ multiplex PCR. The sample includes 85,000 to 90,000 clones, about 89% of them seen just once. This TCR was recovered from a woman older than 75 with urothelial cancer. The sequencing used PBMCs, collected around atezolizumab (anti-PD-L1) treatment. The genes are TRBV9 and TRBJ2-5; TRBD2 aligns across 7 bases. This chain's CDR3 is CASSGRDYGGETQYF. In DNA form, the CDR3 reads TGTGCCAGCAGCGGCCGGGATTACGGGGGGGAGACCCAGTACTTC. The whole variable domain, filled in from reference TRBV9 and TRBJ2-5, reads DSGVTQTPKHLITATGQRVTLRCSPRSGDLSVYWYQQSLDQGLQFLIQYYNGEERAKGNILERFSAQQFPDLHSELNLSSLELGDSALYFCASSGRDYGGETQYFGPGTRLLVL.